This entry is about one TCR beta chain. These data come from a study of blood T cell repertoires in COVID-19. Study information: COVID-19 samples, acute and convalescent, were from the United States, Italy and Spain.

As processed by the authors: Amplification with reference gene primers provided the estimates of nucleated cell counts. Using immunoSEQ multiplex PCR, the repertoire was profiled, and TCRdb retains in-frame clones only, with some absent. From that table come the V and J calls and clone size; the DNA was used to work out D and trimming. The sample records around 250,000 clones, just over 85% being singletons. What was sequenced was peripheral blood. This sequence was found in a man aged 30 to 45 who had recovered from COVID-19.

The CDR3: CASSRDRVTYEQYF. The CDR3 DNA reads TGTGCCAGCAGCCGGGACAGGGTTACCTACGAGCAGTACTTC. The chain has TRBV7-6 and TRBJ2-7; 9 nucleotides line up with TRBD1. The germline CDR1 and CDR2 sequences are SGHVS and FNYEAQ. V lost 5 bases and J lost 2; bases outside the gene matches: 4. The CDR3 spans 14 residues.